This TCR beta chain appears in the sequencing data of a study of T cells in Graves' hyperthyroidism and ophthalmopathy. Germline V gene lookup returns CDR1 LNHDA and CDR2 SQIVND (reference sequence). CDR3 length: 17 amino acids. V gave up 8 bases and J gave up 4 bases, with 26 bases separating them. RNA transcripts yielded amplified TCR beta CDR3 regions. HTBI primers drove first-round RT-PCR of the TCR CDR3. TCRdb re-called the multiplex PCR reads through MiXCR, storing one row per CDR3 protein. The sample consists of roughly 500,000 distinct CDR3 sequences, around 42% of them appearing once. V usage is TRBV19 and J usage is TRBJ1-1; the D gene is possibly TRBD1 (6 bases). The TCR was taken from an adult woman with Graves' disease, either hyperthyroidism or ophthalmopathy (not recorded which). The specimen was peripheral blood or thyroid tissue (not recorded which). The CDR3 is CASSSMLGDTAGTEAFF. The CDR3 DNA follows: TGTGCCAGTTCATCGATGTTGGGGGACACCGCGGGCACTGAAGCTTTCTTT.